Listed below are T cell receptor beta chains from one sample, sequenced in a study of cytomegalovirus exposure and HLA in healthy donors. Here immunoSEQ multiplex PCR was the method, and the copy in TCRdb shows in-frame clones only, minus some. The sample has 150,000 to 200,000 clones; 70% to 85% are singletons. Input material: PBMCs. These receptors originate from a boy aged 2 to 10 in good health and CMV-seronegative. CDR3s include the opening cysteine and the closing phenylalanine or tryptophan. The D gene is left open where the match is weak. A clone size is listed for some rows: how often the clone was seen (once, few, many), or a class if it is expanded.

CDR3 DNA: TGTGCCAGCAGCGGACTAGCGGGGGGGCCAGGAGATACGCAGTATTTT; CDR3 protein: CASSGLAGGPGDTQYF; clone size: -; J gene: TRBJ2-3; V gene: TRBV9; D gene: TRBD2
CDR3 DNA: TGTGCCAGCAGTTACACCAAACAGTCTGGGGCCAACGTCCTGACTTTC; CDR3 protein: CASSYTKQSGANVLTF; clone size: few; J gene: TRBJ2-6; V gene: TRBV6-5; D gene: -
CDR3 DNA: TGTGCCAGCAGCCCGGGACAGGCGAGGGGGAGTAATCAGCCCCAGCATTTT; CDR3 protein: CASSPGQARGSNQPQHF; clone size: -; J gene: TRBJ1-5; V gene: TRBV27; D gene: TRBD1
CDR3 DNA: TGTGCCAGCAGCTTTGTATCGAACACTGAAGCTTTCTTT; CDR3 protein: CASSFVSNTEAFF; clone size: -; J gene: TRBJ1-1; V gene: TRBV7-9; D gene: -
CDR3 DNA: TGTGCCTCACGGGGGTGGGGAAGTACTGAAGCTTTCTTT; CDR3 protein: CASRGWGSTEAFF; clone size: -; J gene: TRBJ1-1; V gene: TRBV30; D gene: -
CDR3 DNA: TGCAGCGTTGACCATGACAGGGCCCACTACAATGAGCAGTTCTTC; CDR3 protein: CSVDHDRAHYNEQFF; clone size: once; J gene: TRBJ2-1; V gene: TRBV29-1; D gene: TRBD1
CDR3 DNA: TGCGCCAGCAGCAAGATACCGGGACAGCATGCCTATGGCTACACCTTC; CDR3 protein: CASSKIPGQHAYGYTF; clone size: -; J gene: TRBJ1-2; V gene: TRBV5-1; D gene: TRBD1
CDR3 DNA: TGTGCCAGCAGCCAAGGTAGGCGCGGCACCGGGGAGCTGTTTTTT; CDR3 protein: CASSQGRRGTGELFF; clone size: -; J gene: TRBJ2-2; V gene: TRBV4-2; D gene: -
CDR3 DNA: TGTGCCAGCATAATTCGGGGGGCTGAAGCTTTCTTT; CDR3 protein: CASIIRGAEAFF; clone size: -; J gene: TRBJ1-1; V gene: TRBV2; D gene: -
CDR3 DNA: TGTGCCAGCAGCTATCCAGGGGGCGCAACCTATGGCTACACCTTC; CDR3 protein: CASSYPGGATYGYTF; clone size: -; J gene: TRBJ1-2; V gene: TRBV5-6; D gene: TRBD1
CDR3 DNA: TGTGCCAGCAGCCCTTCCGGGCTAGCGGGGTTCTACGAGCAGTACTTC; CDR3 protein: CASSPSGLAGFYEQYF; clone size: -; J gene: TRBJ2-7; V gene: TRBV9; D gene: TRBD2
CDR3 DNA: TGTGCCACCAGCAGAGATGGGGGCAACGAGCAGTACTTC; CDR3 protein: CATSRDGGNEQYF; clone size: -; J gene: TRBJ2-7; V gene: TRBV15; D gene: -
CDR3 DNA: TGTGCCAGCAGTGAAAGGGGTAGATACCCAGATACGCAGTATTTT; CDR3 protein: CASSERGRYPDTQYF; clone size: once; J gene: TRBJ2-3; V gene: TRBV2; D gene: -
CDR3 DNA: TGTGCCGGCAGTGTAGGGACAGGAGGGGAGACCCAGTACTTC; CDR3 protein: CAGSVGTGGETQYF; clone size: -; J gene: TRBJ2-5; V gene: TRBV2; D gene: TRBD1
CDR3 DNA: TGTGCCAGCAGCTTAGGAGCGGGGGGCTATACGCAGTATTTT; CDR3 protein: CASSLGAGGYTQYF; clone size: -; J gene: TRBJ2-3; V gene: TRBV11-2; D gene: TRBD2
CDR3 DNA: TGTTCCAGCAGCTTTCTCGGTTCGGGGGTCGGAAACACCATATATTTT; CDR3 protein: CSSSFLGSGVGNTIYF; clone size: -; J gene: TRBJ1-3; V gene: TRBV7-9; D gene: -
CDR3 DNA: TGCAGCGTTAAGCAGGGGGCTGGCACAGATACGCAGTATTTT; CDR3 protein: CSVKQGAGTDTQYF; clone size: -; J gene: TRBJ2-3; V gene: TRBV29-1; D gene: TRBD1
CDR3 DNA: TGTGCCAGCTCACCACGGGGTTTAGGGACAGGGGCGGACACTGAAGCTTTCTTT; CDR3 protein: CASSPRGLGTGADTEAFF; clone size: few; J gene: TRBJ1-1; V gene: TRBV18; D gene: TRBD1
CDR3 DNA: TGTGCCAGCAGCGTAGAGCCCCCAGGGGCGCCCACTGAAGCTTTCTTT; CDR3 protein: CASSVEPPGAPTEAFF; clone size: few; J gene: TRBJ1-1; V gene: TRBV9; D gene: -
CDR3 DNA: TGTGCCAGCAGCCTAGACAGGGGATGGTATCAGCCCCAGCATTTT; CDR3 protein: CASSLDRGWYQPQHF; clone size: -; J gene: TRBJ1-5; V gene: TRBV7-2; D gene: TRBD1
CDR3 DNA: TGTGCCAGCTCACCATCGACAGGTGGGGAGCCTGAAGCTTTCTTT; CDR3 protein: CASSPSTGGEPEAFF; clone size: -; J gene: TRBJ1-1; V gene: TRBV18; D gene: -
CDR3 DNA: TGTGCCAGCAGCTTGGGGTTAGCGGGGGGGCTTCGGGTCGGGGGAGATACGCAGTATTTT; CDR3 protein: CASSLGLAGGLRVGGDTQYF; clone size: -; J gene: TRBJ2-3; V gene: TRBV5-4; D gene: TRBD2
CDR3 DNA: TGTGCCAGCAGCTTAGGAAGGGGGCTCAATACGCAGTATTTT; CDR3 protein: CASSLGRGLNTQYF; clone size: -; J gene: TRBJ2-3; V gene: TRBV11-2; D gene: TRBD1
CDR3 DNA: TGTGCCAGCCTACAGGGGAGTGTATATTTT; CDR3 protein: CASLQGSVYF; clone size: -; J gene: TRBJ1-3; V gene: TRBV2; D gene: TRBD1
CDR3 DNA: TGCGCCAGCAGCCACGCCCCTCCAGGACTAGCGGGGGCCGGACGCACAGATACGCAGTATTTT; CDR3 protein: CASSHAPPGLAGAGRTDTQYF; clone size: -; J gene: TRBJ2-3; V gene: TRBV4-3; D gene: TRBD2
CDR3 DNA: TGTGCCAGCAGCCCCGGGGCAGGGGGGACCCACGAGCAGTACTTC; CDR3 protein: CASSPGAGGTHEQYF; clone size: -; J gene: TRBJ2-7; V gene: TRBV7-6; D gene: -
CDR3 DNA: TGTGCCAGCAGCTACGGTGGGAGCTCTTCTGGGAACATTCAGTACTTC; CDR3 protein: CASSYGGSSSGNIQYF; clone size: -; J gene: TRBJ2-4; V gene: TRBV11-1; D gene: -
CDR3 DNA: TGCAGTGCCTCGACTAGCGGGGGGGACTACAATGAGCAGTTCTTC; CDR3 protein: CSASTSGGDYNEQFF; clone size: -; J gene: TRBJ2-1; V gene: TRBV29-1; D gene: TRBD2
CDR3 DNA: TGTGCCAGCAGCCCCGGACAGGGCGCCTACGAGCAGTACTTC; CDR3 protein: CASSPGQGAYEQYF; clone size: once; J gene: TRBJ2-7; V gene: TRBV7-6; D gene: TRBD1
CDR3 DNA: TGTGCCAGCAGCTACCGGGACATTGAGGATGGGACTGAAGCTTTCTTT; CDR3 protein: CASSYRDIEDGTEAFF; clone size: -; J gene: TRBJ1-1; V gene: TRBV7-8; D gene: -
CDR3 DNA: TGTGCCAGCAGCCCCAACCGCGGACTGCTAGCGGGCAATGAGCAGTTCTTC; CDR3 protein: CASSPNRGLLAGNEQFF; clone size: -; J gene: TRBJ2-1; V gene: TRBV11-2; D gene: TRBD2
CDR3 DNA: TGTGCCATCAGTTCACAGGGGAAGCACACTGAAGCTTTCTTT; CDR3 protein: CAISSQGKHTEAFF; clone size: -; J gene: TRBJ1-1; V gene: TRBV10-3; D gene: TRBD1
CDR3 DNA: TGTGCCAGCAGTAAAAGGGGGCTGGGCGAGCAGTACTTC; CDR3 protein: CASSKRGLGEQYF; clone size: -; J gene: TRBJ2-7; V gene: TRBV27; D gene: TRBD1
CDR3 DNA: TGTGCCACCAGCAGAGGATTCGGGGGGACCTACGAGCAGTACTTC; CDR3 protein: CATSRGFGGTYEQYF; clone size: -; J gene: TRBJ2-7; V gene: TRBV15; D gene: TRBD2
CDR3 DNA: TGTGCCAGCACCCGACCTAGGAACACCGGGGAGCTGTTTTTT; CDR3 protein: CASTRPRNTGELFF; clone size: -; J gene: TRBJ2-2; V gene: TRBV6-1; D gene: -
CDR3 DNA: TGCGCCAGCAGCTTGCAGGGCCCGGGGGCCAACGTCCTGACTTTC; CDR3 protein: CASSLQGPGANVLTF; clone size: -; J gene: TRBJ2-6; V gene: TRBV5-1; D gene: -
CDR3 DNA: TGTGCCTGGAGTGTACTGGGGTGGGGCACCCAAGAGACCCAGTACTTC; CDR3 protein: CAWSVLGWGTQETQYF; clone size: -; J gene: TRBJ2-5; V gene: TRBV30; D gene: -
CDR3 DNA: TGTGCCAGCAGTGTGCAGGGGGCTGATGAGCAGTACTTC; CDR3 protein: CASSVQGADEQYF; clone size: once; J gene: TRBJ2-7; V gene: TRBV7-6; D gene: TRBD1
CDR3 DNA: TGTGCCAGCAGCAAGGAGGCATGGTTCACCCATTACACAGATACGCAGTATTTT; CDR3 protein: CASSKEAWFTHYTDTQYF; clone size: -; J gene: TRBJ2-3; V gene: TRBV21-1; D gene: -
CDR3 DNA: TGTGCCAGCAGCTTAGTGGATGCGGGCGAAAAACTGTTTTTT; CDR3 protein: CASSLVDAGEKLFF; clone size: -; J gene: TRBJ1-4; V gene: TRBV7-9; D gene: -
CDR3 DNA: TGCAGCGTTGAATCCTCTAACTACGAGCAGTACTTC; CDR3 protein: CSVESSNYEQYF; clone size: -; J gene: TRBJ2-7; V gene: TRBV29-1; D gene: -
CDR3 DNA: TGTGCCAGCAGCTCCGGGACAGGGAACTATGGCTACACCTTC; CDR3 protein: CASSSGTGNYGYTF; clone size: -; J gene: TRBJ1-2; V gene: TRBV7-9; D gene: TRBD1